This TCR beta chain appears in the sequencing data of a study of T cell repertoires in cytomegalovirus infection. Turning to the study itself: The authors used CMV epitopes that were HLA-C-restricted (recently identified) and HLA-B-restricted (well studied). CMV infection plus the matching HLA type was flagged by public TCR beta signatures.

Notes on this clonotype: The antigen remains unidentified.

TCRdb re-analysed the reads in MiXCR, keeping a single row per CDR3 protein. The sample contains a few hundred thousand distinct CDR3 sequences, over 35% of which appear only once. This material consisted of cultured PBMCs, taken from culture after CMV antigen stimulation. The sequence derives from a human donor in good health (CMV status not recorded). Some clones in this sample may be carry-over from other donors' samples.

CDR3 coding DNA: TGTGCCAGCAGTGGGGCCCCGGGGCACACCTCCGAGCAGTACTTC. Translated: CASSGAPGHTSEQYF. The chain links TRBV12-3 or TRBV12-4 to TRBJ2-7, with D perhaps assigned TRBD1 or TRBD2 (5 bases each). The CDR3 totals 15 residues. V was cut by 5 bases and J by 6 bases, with 20 bases left in between.